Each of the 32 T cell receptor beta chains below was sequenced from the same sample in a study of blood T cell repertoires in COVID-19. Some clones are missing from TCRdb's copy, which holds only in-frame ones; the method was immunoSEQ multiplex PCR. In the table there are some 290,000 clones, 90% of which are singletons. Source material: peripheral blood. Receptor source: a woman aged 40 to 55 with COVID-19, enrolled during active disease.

The CDR3 protein is CASSYPTGGMNTEAFF. The CDR3 DNA follows: TGTGCCAGCAGTTACCCAACAGGGGGCATGAACACTGAAGCTTTCTTT. The chain couples TRBV6-2 or TRBV6-3 to TRBJ1-1; 9 bases agree with TRBD1. V shed 2 bases, J shed 0 bases, and the junction held 4 bases outside the gene matches. CDR3 size: 16 residues. The germline V gene has CDR1 MNHEY and CDR2 SVGEGT.

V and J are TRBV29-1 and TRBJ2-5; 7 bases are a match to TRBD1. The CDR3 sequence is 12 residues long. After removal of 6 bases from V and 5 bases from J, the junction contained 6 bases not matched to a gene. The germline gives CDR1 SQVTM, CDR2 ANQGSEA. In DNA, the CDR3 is TGCAGCGTGGGACAGCCGGGGGAGACCCAGTACTTC. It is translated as CSVGQPGETQYF. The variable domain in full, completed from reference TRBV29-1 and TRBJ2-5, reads SAVISQKPSRDICQRGTSLTIQCQVDSQVTMMFWYRQQPGQSLTLIATANQGSEATYESGFVIDKFPISRPNLTFSTLTVSNMSPEDSSIYLCSVGQPGETQYFGPGTRLLVL.

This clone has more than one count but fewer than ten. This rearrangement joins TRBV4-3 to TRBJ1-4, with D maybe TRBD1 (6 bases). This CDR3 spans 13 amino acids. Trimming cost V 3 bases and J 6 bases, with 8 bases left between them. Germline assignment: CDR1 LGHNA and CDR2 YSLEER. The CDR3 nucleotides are TGCGCCAGCAGCCACAGGGGCTATGAAAAACTGTTTTTT. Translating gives CASSHRGYEKLFF.

CDR3 amino acids: CASRGRQGSYEQYF. DNA for the CDR3: TGTGCCAGCAGAGGAAGACAGGGTTCCTACGAGCAGTACTTC. This sequence joins TRBV28 and TRBJ2-7; 7 bases match TRBD1. Germline loops: CDR1 MDHEN, CDR2 SYDVKM. This CDR3 contains 14 residues. With 6 bases clipped from V and 1 base from J, the junction kept 6 bases outside the gene matches.

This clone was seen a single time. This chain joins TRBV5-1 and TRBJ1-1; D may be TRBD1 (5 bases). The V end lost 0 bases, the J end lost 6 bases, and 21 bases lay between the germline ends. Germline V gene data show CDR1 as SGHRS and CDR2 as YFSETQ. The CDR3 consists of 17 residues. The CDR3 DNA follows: TGCGCCAGCAGCTTGGCGCAGGGTAACCGCTGGCGCCCTGAAGCTTTCTTT. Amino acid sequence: CASSLAQGNRWRPEAFF.

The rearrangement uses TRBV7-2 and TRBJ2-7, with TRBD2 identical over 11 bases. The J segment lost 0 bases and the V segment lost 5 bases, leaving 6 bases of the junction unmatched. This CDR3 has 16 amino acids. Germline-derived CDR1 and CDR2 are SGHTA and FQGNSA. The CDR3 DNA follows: TGTGCCAGCAGCAAAGGGACTAGCGGTAGCTCCTACGAGCAGTACTTC. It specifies CASSKGTSGSSYEQYF.

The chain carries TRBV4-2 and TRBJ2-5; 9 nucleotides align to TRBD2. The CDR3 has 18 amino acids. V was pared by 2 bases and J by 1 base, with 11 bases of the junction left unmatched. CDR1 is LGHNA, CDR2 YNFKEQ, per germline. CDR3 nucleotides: TGTGCCAGCAGCCAATTGTTAAGCGCGGGACTAGCCCAAGAGACCCAGTACTTC. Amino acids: CASSQLLSAGLAQETQYF.

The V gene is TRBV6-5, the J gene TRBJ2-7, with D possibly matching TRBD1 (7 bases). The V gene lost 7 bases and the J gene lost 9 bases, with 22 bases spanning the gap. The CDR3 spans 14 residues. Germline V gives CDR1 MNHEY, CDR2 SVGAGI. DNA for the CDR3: TGTGCCAGCAAAGGGGCGGGACAGTCTCCTTGGCAGTACTTC. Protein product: CASKGAGQSPWQYF.

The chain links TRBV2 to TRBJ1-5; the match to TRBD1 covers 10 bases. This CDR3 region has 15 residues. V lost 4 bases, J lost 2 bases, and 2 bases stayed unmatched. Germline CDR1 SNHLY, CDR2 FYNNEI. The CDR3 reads CASSGTGGGNQPQHF. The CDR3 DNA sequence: TGTGCCAGCAGTGGGACAGGGGGGGGCAATCAGCCCCAGCATTTT.

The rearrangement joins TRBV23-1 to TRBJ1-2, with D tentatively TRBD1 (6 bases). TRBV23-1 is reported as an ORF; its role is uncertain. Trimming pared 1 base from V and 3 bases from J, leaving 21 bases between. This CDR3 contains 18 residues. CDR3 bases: TGCGCCAGCAGTCAATGGGTTTTCTTGGACAGAATTGACTATGGCTACACCTTC. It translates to CASSQWVFLDRIDYGYTF.

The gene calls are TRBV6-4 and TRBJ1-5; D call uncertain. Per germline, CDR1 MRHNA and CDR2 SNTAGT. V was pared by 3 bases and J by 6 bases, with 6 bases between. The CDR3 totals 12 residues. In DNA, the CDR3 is TGTGCCAGCAGTGAAACGCGTCAGCCCCAGCATTTT. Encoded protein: CASSETRQPQHF.

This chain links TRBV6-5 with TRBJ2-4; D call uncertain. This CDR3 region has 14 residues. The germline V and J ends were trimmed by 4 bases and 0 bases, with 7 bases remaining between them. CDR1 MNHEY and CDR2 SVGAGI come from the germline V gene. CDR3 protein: CASSSPLAKNIQYF. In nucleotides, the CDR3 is TGTGCCAGCAGTTCCCCATTAGCCAAAAACATTCAGTACTTC.

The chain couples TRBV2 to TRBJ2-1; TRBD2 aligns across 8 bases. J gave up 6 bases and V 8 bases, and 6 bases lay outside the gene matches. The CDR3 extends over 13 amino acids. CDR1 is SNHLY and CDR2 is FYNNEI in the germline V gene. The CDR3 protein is CASWASGLNEQFF. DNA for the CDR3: TGTGCCAGCTGGGCTAGCGGGCTCAATGAGCAGTTCTTC. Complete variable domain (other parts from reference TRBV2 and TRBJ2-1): EPEVTQTPSHQVTQMGQEVILRCVPISNHLYFYWYRQILGQKVEFLVSFYNNEISEKSEIFDDQFSVERPDGSNFTLKIRSTKLEDSAMYFCASWASGLNEQFFGPGTRLTVL.

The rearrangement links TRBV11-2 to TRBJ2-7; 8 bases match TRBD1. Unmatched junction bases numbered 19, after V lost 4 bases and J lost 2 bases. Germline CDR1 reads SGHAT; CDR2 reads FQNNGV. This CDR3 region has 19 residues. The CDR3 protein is CASSSPGQEALRFAYEQYF. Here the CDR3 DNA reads TGTGCCAGCAGCTCGCCGGGACAGGAAGCCCTAAGATTCGCCTACGAGCAGTACTTC.

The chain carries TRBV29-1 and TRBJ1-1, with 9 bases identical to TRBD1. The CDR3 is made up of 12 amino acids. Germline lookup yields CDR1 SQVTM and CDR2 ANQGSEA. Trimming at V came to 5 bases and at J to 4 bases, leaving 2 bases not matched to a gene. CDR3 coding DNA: TGCAGCGTTACAGGGGGCGGCACTGAAGCTTTCTTT. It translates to CSVTGGGTEAFF.

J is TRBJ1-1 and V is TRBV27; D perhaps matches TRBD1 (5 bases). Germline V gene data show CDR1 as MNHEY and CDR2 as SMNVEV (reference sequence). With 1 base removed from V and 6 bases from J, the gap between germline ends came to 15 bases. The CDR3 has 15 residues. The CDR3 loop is CASSLYPGIIAEAFF. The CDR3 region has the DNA TGTGCCAGCAGTTTATACCCAGGGATTATCGCTGAAGCTTTCTTT.

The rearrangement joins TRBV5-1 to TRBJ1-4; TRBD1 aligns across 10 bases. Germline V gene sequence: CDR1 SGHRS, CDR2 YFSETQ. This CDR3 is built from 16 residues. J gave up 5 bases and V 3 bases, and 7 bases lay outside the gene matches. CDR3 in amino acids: CASSSIPGQGNEKLFF. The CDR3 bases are TGCGCCAGCAGCTCTATCCCGGGACAGGGGAATGAAAAACTGTTTTTT.

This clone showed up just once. CDR3 nucleotide sequence: TGCGCCAGCAGCCAAGAGACAGGCTGGGATGGCTACACCTTC. Encoded protein: CASSQETGWDGYTF. The chain employs TRBV4-3 and TRBJ1-2, with D maybe TRBD1 (6 bases). With 0 bases removed from V and 6 bases from J, the gap between germline ends came to 11 bases. The CDR3 contains 14 residues. Germline CDR1 LGHNA, CDR2 YSLEER.

The CDR3, as DNA: TGCGCCAGCACTCAAACCGGGGGGGACTATGGCTACACCTTC. Protein product: CASTQTGGDYGYTF. The rearrangement uses TRBV5-1 and TRBJ1-2; the D gene is possibly TRBD1 (5 bases). The V end lost 6 bases, the J end lost 3 bases, and 15 bases lay between the germline ends. The CDR3 contains 14 residues. Germline values: CDR1 SGHRS, CDR2 YFSETQ.

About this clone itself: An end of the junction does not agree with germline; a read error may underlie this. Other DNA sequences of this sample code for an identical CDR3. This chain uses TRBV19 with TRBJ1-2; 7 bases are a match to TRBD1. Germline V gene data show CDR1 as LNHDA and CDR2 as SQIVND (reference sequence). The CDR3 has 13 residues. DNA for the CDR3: TGTGCCAGTAGTTCGGGACAGTTCTATGGTTACACCTTC. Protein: CASSSGQFYGYTF.

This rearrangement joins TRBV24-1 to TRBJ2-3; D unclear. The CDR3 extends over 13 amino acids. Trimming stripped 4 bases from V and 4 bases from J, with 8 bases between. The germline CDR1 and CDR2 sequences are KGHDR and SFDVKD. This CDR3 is CATSEPTADTQYF. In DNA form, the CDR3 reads TGTGCCACCAGTGAACCTACGGCAGATACGCAGTATTTT.

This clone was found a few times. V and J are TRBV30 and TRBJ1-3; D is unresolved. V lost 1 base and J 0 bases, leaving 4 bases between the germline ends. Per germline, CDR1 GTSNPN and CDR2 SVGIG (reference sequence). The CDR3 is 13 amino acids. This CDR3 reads CAWSGNSGNTIYF. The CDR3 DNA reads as TGTGCCTGGAGTGGTAACTCTGGAAACACCATATATTTT.

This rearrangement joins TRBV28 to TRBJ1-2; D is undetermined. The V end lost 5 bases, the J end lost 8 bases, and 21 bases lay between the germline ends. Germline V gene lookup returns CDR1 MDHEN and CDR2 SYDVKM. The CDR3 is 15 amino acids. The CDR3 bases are TGTGCCAGCAGTCCCATGAGTCCGGGTTTCGGGGGCTACACCTTC. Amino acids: CASSPMSPGFGGYTF.

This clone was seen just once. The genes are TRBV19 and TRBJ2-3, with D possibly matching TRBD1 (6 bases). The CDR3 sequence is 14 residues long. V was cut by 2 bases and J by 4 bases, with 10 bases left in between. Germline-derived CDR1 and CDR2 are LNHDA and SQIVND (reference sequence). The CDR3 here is CASSIMTGPDTQYF. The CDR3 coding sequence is TGTGCCAGTAGTATAATGACAGGACCAGATACGCAGTATTTT.

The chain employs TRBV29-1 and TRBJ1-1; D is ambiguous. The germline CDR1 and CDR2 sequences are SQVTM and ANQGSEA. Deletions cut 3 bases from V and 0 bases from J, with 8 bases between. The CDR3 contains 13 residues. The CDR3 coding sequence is TGCAGCGTTGACCCAACTTTGAACACTGAAGCTTTCTTT. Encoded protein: CSVDPTLNTEAFF.

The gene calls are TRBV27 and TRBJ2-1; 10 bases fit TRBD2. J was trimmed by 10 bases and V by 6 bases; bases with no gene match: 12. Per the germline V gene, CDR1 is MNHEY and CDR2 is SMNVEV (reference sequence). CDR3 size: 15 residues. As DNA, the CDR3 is TGTGCCAGCAGGTTAGCGGGAGGTCCGGGGGGGGAGCAGTTCTTC. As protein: CASRLAGGPGGEQFF.

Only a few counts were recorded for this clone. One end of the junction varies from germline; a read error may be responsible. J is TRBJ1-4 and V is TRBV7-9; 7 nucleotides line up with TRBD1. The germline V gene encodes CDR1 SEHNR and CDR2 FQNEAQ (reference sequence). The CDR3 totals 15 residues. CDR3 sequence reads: CASSTGQWSVEELFF. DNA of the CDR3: TGTGCCAGCAGCACGGGACAGTGGTCGGTTGAAGAACTGTTTTTT.

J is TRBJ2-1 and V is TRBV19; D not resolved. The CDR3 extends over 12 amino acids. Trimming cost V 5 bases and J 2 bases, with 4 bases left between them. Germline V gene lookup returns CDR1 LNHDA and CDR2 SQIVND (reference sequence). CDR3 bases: TGTGCCAGTAGTCAGACCTACAATGAGCAGTTCTTC. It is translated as CASSQTYNEQFF.

The CDR3 DNA sequence: TGTGCCAGCTCACGGGACAGCACCAATCAGCCCCAGCATTTT. Translation: CASSRDSTNQPQHF. The chain recombines TRBV18 with TRBJ1-5; 7 bases are a match to TRBD1. V was pared by 4 bases and J by 3 bases, with 3 bases of the junction left unmatched. The CDR3 sequence is 14 residues long. Germline-derived CDR1 and CDR2 are KGHSH and LQKENI. Complete variable domain (other parts from reference TRBV18 and TRBJ1-5): NAGVMQNPRHLVRRRGQEARLRCSPMKGHSHVYWYRQLPEEGLKFMVYLQKENIIDESGMPKERFSAEFPKEGPSILRIQQVVRGDSAAYFCASSRDSTNQPQHFGDGTRLSIL.

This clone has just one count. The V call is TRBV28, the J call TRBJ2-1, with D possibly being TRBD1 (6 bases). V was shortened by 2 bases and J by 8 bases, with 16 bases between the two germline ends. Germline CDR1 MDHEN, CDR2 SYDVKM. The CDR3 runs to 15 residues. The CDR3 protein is CASSLLRTVAHEQFF. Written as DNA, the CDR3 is TGTGCCAGCAGTTTACTAAGGACAGTGGCCCATGAGCAGTTCTTC.

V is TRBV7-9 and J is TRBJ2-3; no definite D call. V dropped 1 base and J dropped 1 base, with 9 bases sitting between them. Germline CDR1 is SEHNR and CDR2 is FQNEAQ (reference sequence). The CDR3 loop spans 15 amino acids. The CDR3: CASSLDGGRTDTQYF. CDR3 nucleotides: TGTGCCAGCAGCTTAGATGGCGGCCGCACAGATACGCAGTATTTT.

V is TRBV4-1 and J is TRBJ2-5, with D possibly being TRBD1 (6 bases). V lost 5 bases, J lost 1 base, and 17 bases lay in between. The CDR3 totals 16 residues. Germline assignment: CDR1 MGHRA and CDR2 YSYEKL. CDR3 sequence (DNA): TGCGCCAGCAGCGGAGCCCAGGGGCTACCCCAAGAGACCCAGTACTTC. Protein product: CASSGAQGLPQETQYF.